The following is a T cell receptor beta chain sequence with its context. Antigen: not known. The trim removed 5 bases at V and 8 bases at J, leaving 21 bases unmatched. This CDR3 is built from 18 residues. The germline V gene encodes CDR1 MGHDK and CDR2 SYGVNS. The study ran its PCR with 60 Vbeta and 13 Jbeta primers. Sequencing used immunoSEQ multiplex PCR; TCRdb keeps in-frame clones, though not all of them. The top ten clones hold about a tenth of a sample with 180,000 or so clones, approximately 83% of them seen once. These data originate in a study of cytomegalovirus exposure and HLA in healthy donors. The study's findings and limits: Reports credit the classifier with highly specific, highly sensitive diagnosis of cytomegalovirus status.

The rearrangement joins TRBV25-1 to TRBJ2-3; the match to TRBD2 covers 8 bases. Sequencing used PBMCs. This clonotype originated in a young man in good health and CMV-seropositive. CDR3 protein: CASSLNREGVHGPPTQYF. CDR3 in DNA: TGTGCCAGCAGTTTAAACCGGGAGGGAGTGCACGGACCCCCTACGCAGTATTTT.